Presented here are 27 T cell receptor beta chains from one specimen sequenced in a study of beta chain features in type 1 diabetes. Reverse transcribing all isolated RNA meant expressed TCRB transcripts were sequenced. Sequencing used immunoSEQ multiplex PCR; TCRdb keeps in-frame clones, though not all of them. The table includes some 900,000 clones, about a sixth detected once. Sequencing input: naive CD4+ T cells from blood. These receptors were obtained from a woman under 30 in good health.

The V call is TRBV7-2, the J call TRBJ2-7; D not certain. The V gene lost 3 bases and the J gene lost 1 base, with 10 bases spanning the gap. In germline, CDR1 is SGHTA, CDR2 FQGNSA. CDR3 size: 14 residues. CDR3 amino acids: CASSFKGPSYEQYF. The CDR3 coding sequence is TGTGCCAGCAGCTTCAAGGGCCCTTCCTACGAGCAGTACTTC.

The J gene is TRBJ2-7, the V gene TRBV15, with D possibly TRBD1 on 5 matching bases. Germline CDR1 and CDR2: LNHNV and YYDKDF (reference sequence). Trimming took off 2 bases at V and 6 bases at J, with 5 bases between the two ends. This CDR3 comprises 11 residues. CDR3 sequence: CATSRQGEQYF. CDR3 coding DNA: TGTGCCACCAGCAGACAGGGCGAGCAGTACTTC.

V usage is TRBV9 and J usage is TRBJ2-1; D gene ambiguous. The CDR3 sequence is 15 residues long. V was clipped by 3 bases and J by 4 bases, with 14 bases between them. Germline V gene data show CDR1 as SGDLS and CDR2 as YYNGEE. The CDR3 DNA sequence: TGTGCCAGCAGCGGCAACCCAAGTGGGTACAATGAGCAGTTCTTC. Amino acids: CASSGNPSGYNEQFF.

This clone occurred a few times. In DNA form, the CDR3 reads TGTGCCAGCAGCGTAGCTGTGGGTTTCACAGATACGCAGTATTTT. Amino acid sequence: CASSVAVGFTDTQYF. The rearrangement links TRBV9 to TRBJ2-3; D unclear. Looked up from germline, CDR1 is SGDLS and CDR2 is YYNGEE. V lost 0 bases and J lost 2, with 10 bases in between. This CDR3 is 15 amino acids long.

The chain carries TRBV7-9 and TRBJ2-7, with D perhaps TRBD1 (6 bases). The CDR3 is made up of 13 amino acids. Per the germline V gene, CDR1 is SEHNR and CDR2 is FQNEAQ (reference sequence). V shed 6 bases and J shed 5 bases, with 14 bases lying between them. CDR3 bases: TGTGCCAGCAGTTTACAGGGTATCGACGAGCAGTACTTC. Protein: CASSLQGIDEQYF. Supplemented by reference TRBV7-9 and TRBJ2-7, the full variable domain reads DTGVSQNPRHKITKRGQNVTFRCDPISEHNRLYWYRQTLGQGPEFLTYFQNEAQLEKSRLLSDRFSAERPKGSFSTLEIQRTEQGDSAMYLCASSLQGIDEQYFGPGTRLTVT.

This clone has a single count. The chain carries TRBV6-5 and TRBJ1-4; D is ambiguous. V gave up 5 bases and J gave up 8 bases, with 15 bases separating them. Per the germline V gene, CDR1 is MNHEY and CDR2 is SVGAGI. This CDR3 is 14 amino acids long. Here the CDR3 DNA reads TGTGCCAGCAGTGTCTCGGGAGGTCGGGAAAAACTGTTTTTT. Residues: CASSVSGGREKLFF.

This clone was picked up a small number of times. The gene calls are TRBV7-9 and TRBJ2-6; the D call may be TRBD1 or TRBD2 (5 bases each). Germline lookup yields CDR1 SEHNR and CDR2 FQNEAQ (reference sequence). This CDR3 comprises 16 residues. Trimming shortened V by 4 bases and J by 0 bases, and 10 bases separated the two germline ends. In DNA form, the CDR3 reads TGTGCCAGCAGCTCCCGGGACGTCTCTGGGGCCAACGTCCTGACTTTC. Protein product: CASSSRDVSGANVLTF.

In regard to this clone: The same CDR3 also results from other DNA sequences found in this sample. This sequence joins TRBV11-2 and TRBJ2-2; D possibly corresponds to TRBD1 (5 bases). Trimming removed 3 bases at V and 1 base at J, with 6 bases between. The CDR3 spans 14 residues. Germline V gives CDR1 SGHAT, CDR2 FQNNGV. The CDR3 reads CASSFRGNTGELFF. Here the CDR3 DNA reads TGTGCCAGCAGCTTTAGGGGGAACACCGGGGAGCTGTTTTTT.

J is TRBJ1-5 and V is TRBV18; TRBD1 matches 7 bases. V shed 4 bases and J 1 base; nucleotides not matched to a gene: 4. The CDR3 has 15 residues. Per germline, CDR1 KGHSH and CDR2 LQKENI. The CDR3 protein is CASSLGQESNQPQHF. The CDR3 DNA follows: TGTGCCAGCTCACTCGGACAGGAAAGCAATCAGCCCCAGCATTTT.

CDR3 in DNA: TGTGCCAGCAGTGATCGACTAGCGGGAGTTAGCGAGCAGTACTTC. This translates into CASSDRLAGVSEQYF. This chain uses TRBV6-6 with TRBJ2-7; the match to TRBD2 covers 12 bases. Losses at the gene ends were 5 bases for V and 6 bases for J; bases not matched to a gene: 8. The CDR3 totals 15 residues. The germline V gene has CDR1 MNHNY and CDR2 SVGAGI (reference sequence).

As to this clone: Within the sample, other DNA sequences also encode this same CDR3. The chain has TRBV5-1 and TRBJ2-3, with 10 bases identical to TRBD2. Germline-derived CDR1 and CDR2 are SGHRS and YFSETQ. The length of the CDR3 is 16 residues. Trimming at V came to 0 bases and at J to 5 bases, leaving 6 bases not matched to a gene. DNA for the CDR3: TGCGCCAGCAGCTTGGGGTCTAGCGGGAGTGGAGATACGCAGTATTTT. Its protein product is CASSLGSSGSGDTQYF.

The CDR3 sequence is CASSPLGGSGKGTGELFF. The DNA of the CDR3 is TGTGCCAGCAGCCCGCTCGGGGGTAGCGGGAAAGGCACCGGGGAGCTGTTTTTT. The chain is built from TRBV5-4 and TRBJ2-2; 8 positions agree with TRBD2. CDR1 SGHNT and CDR2 YYREEE come from the germline V gene (reference sequence). V gave up 4 bases and J gave up 4 bases; unmatched junction bases: 15. This CDR3 is 18 amino acids long.

This clone was recorded a few times. The rearrangement links TRBV19 to TRBJ2-1, with D uncertain. The germline V and J ends were trimmed by 8 bases and 6 bases, with 14 bases remaining between them. This CDR3 is built from 13 residues. Germline V lookup: CDR1 LNHDA, CDR2 SQIVND (reference sequence). This CDR3 is CASLQPQTNEQFF. CDR3 sequence (DNA): TGTGCCAGTCTTCAACCCCAGACCAATGAGCAGTTCTTC.

In its sample, this clone was seen a few times. This chain links TRBV7-2 with TRBJ2-7; 10 bases fit TRBD1. V was pared by 8 bases and J by 2 bases, with 6 bases of the junction left unmatched. CDR3 length: 14 amino acids. Germline V gives CDR1 SGHTA, CDR2 FQGNSA. CDR3 residues: CASRRGQGTYEQYF. The CDR3 DNA reads as TGTGCCAGCCGCAGGGGACAGGGGACCTACGAGCAGTACTTC. The full variable domain, rest sourced from reference TRBV7-2 and TRBJ2-7, is GAGVSQSPSNKVTEKGKDVELRCDPISGHTALYWYRQSLGQGLEFLIYFQGNSAPDKSGLPSDRFSAERTGGSVSTLTIQRTQQEDSAVYLCASRRGQGTYEQYFGPGTRLTVT.

The chain links TRBV29-1 to TRBJ1-3; 7 nucleotides match TRBD1. The V segment lost 6 bases and the J segment 4 bases; nucleotides outside the gene matches: 12. The length of the CDR3 is 15 residues. Germline CDR1 SQVTM, CDR2 ANQGSEA. The CDR3 DNA is TGCAGCGTGTGGCGAACAGGGGCGCGAGGAAACACCATATATTTT. It encodes CSVWRTGARGNTIYF.

This clone was seen only a few times. The chain combines TRBV6-5 with TRBJ2-2; tentatively, D is TRBD1 or TRBD2 (5 bases each). Trimming removed 9 bases from V and 8 bases from J, with 13 bases in between. The CDR3 length is 12 residues. Germline V lookup: CDR1 MNHEY, CDR2 SVGAGI. This chain's CDR3 is CASRDRAGELFF. In DNA, the CDR3 is TGTGCCAGTCGGGACCGAGCTGGGGAGCTGTTTTTT.

This clone was seen more than once but under ten times. The rearrangement joins TRBV4-1 to TRBJ2-3; TRBD2 is a possible D gene (6 bases). The CDR3 is made up of 15 amino acids. With 1 base removed from V and 2 bases from J, the gap between germline ends came to 10 bases. Germline V CDR1 and CDR2: MGHRA, YSYEKL. CDR3 protein: CASSQAGTDTDTQYF. DNA of the CDR3: TGCGCCAGCAGCCAAGCCGGGACTGACACAGATACGCAGTATTTT.

Only a few counts were recorded for this clone. The rearrangement links TRBV7-6 to TRBJ2-5; D unresolved. Germline CDR1 SGHVS, CDR2 FNYEAQ. Trimming stripped 5 bases from V and 2 bases from J, with 12 bases between. The CDR3 length is 14 residues. This CDR3 reads CASSASKIQETQYF. The CDR3 bases are TGTGCCAGCAGCGCAAGTAAAATTCAAGAGACCCAGTACTTC.

This clone has a handful of counts. The chain couples TRBV4-1 to TRBJ1-4, with D possibly TRBD1 on 5 matching bases. Trimming removed 5 bases at V and 7 bases at J, with 14 bases between. CDR1 and CDR2 from the germline V gene are MGHRA and YSYEKL. The CDR3 has 14 residues. CDR3: CASSEGRRSEKLFF. The CDR3, as DNA: TGCGCCAGCAGCGAGGGACGCCGGAGTGAAAAACTGTTTTTT.

V gene TRBV28 combines with J gene TRBJ2-7, with a weak D call TRBD2 (5 bases). Germline CDR1 reads MDHEN; CDR2 reads SYDVKM. CDR3 size: 14 residues. Trimming pared 5 bases from V and 4 bases from J, leaving 15 bases between. Here the CDR3 DNA reads TGTGCCAGCAGTCCCTCCGGAGGCCGGTACGAGCAGTACTTC. Translation gives CASSPSGGRYEQYF.

This chain links TRBV5-1 with TRBJ2-7; the D is unclear. In germline, CDR1 is SGHRS, CDR2 YFSETQ. The CDR3 covers 14 residues. V was pared by 0 bases and J by 3 bases, with 10 bases between. CDR3 nucleotides: TGCGCCAGCAGCTTGGCGGCCTGGAACTACGAGCAGTACTTC. As protein: CASSLAAWNYEQYF.

This chain links TRBV7-9 with TRBJ2-1, with D unclear. V shed 4 bases and J shed 8 bases, with 18 bases lying between them. This CDR3 region has 15 residues. Looked up from germline, CDR1 is SEHNR and CDR2 is FQNEAQ (reference sequence). Here the CDR3 reads CASSSRSVFIHEQFF. The CDR3, as DNA: TGTGCCAGCAGCTCGCGTTCGGTATTTATCCATGAGCAGTTCTTC.

The chain couples TRBV5-1 to TRBJ2-7; 7 nucleotides align to TRBD2. There are 14 residues in the CDR3. V was pared by 4 bases and J by 3 bases, with 7 bases of the junction left unmatched. Looked up from germline, CDR1 is SGHRS and CDR2 is YFSETQ. The chain's CDR3 is CASSPRTRYYEQYF. CDR3 coding DNA: TGCGCCAGCAGCCCCCGGACTAGGTACTACGAGCAGTACTTC.

The table lists this clone with a few counts. V and J are TRBV5-1 and TRBJ2-1; 11 nucleotides match TRBD2. CDR1 and CDR2 (germline): SGHRS, YFSETQ. The CDR3 is 16 residues long. V was clipped by 4 bases and J by 6 bases; unmatched bases: 9. CDR3 sequence: CASSLQGTSGSNEQFF. CDR3 sequence (DNA): TGCGCCAGCAGCCTACAAGGGACTAGCGGAAGCAATGAGCAGTTCTTC.

There are a few counts of this clone. The chain combines TRBV9 with TRBJ1-2, with TRBD1 identical over 7 bases. V dropped 2 bases and J dropped 5; count of bases not matched to a gene: 12. Germline V CDR1 and CDR2: SGDLS, YYNGEE. This CDR3 has 16 amino acids. CDR3 loop: CASSVERDRVRYGYTF. The CDR3 DNA is TGTGCCAGCAGCGTCGAGAGGGACAGAGTTAGATATGGCTACACCTTC.

V and J are TRBV28 and TRBJ1-5; D is undetermined. The CDR3 loop spans 14 amino acids. V lost 1 base, J lost 11 bases, and 15 bases lay in between. CDR1 is MDHEN, CDR2 SYDVKM, per germline. The DNA for the CDR3 is TGTGCCAGCAGTTTATATGGCCCTTTCGAGGCCCAGCATTTT. It is translated as CASSLYGPFEAQHF.

The rearrangement joins TRBV6-5 to TRBJ2-7; D call uncertain. Germline assignment: CDR1 MNHEY and CDR2 SVGAGI. V lost 7 bases, J lost 3 bases, and 10 bases lay in between. CDR3 length equals 12 residues. CDR3 nucleotide sequence: TGTGCCAGCATTGGTTCCCACTACGAGCAGTACTTC. This encodes CASIGSHYEQYF.